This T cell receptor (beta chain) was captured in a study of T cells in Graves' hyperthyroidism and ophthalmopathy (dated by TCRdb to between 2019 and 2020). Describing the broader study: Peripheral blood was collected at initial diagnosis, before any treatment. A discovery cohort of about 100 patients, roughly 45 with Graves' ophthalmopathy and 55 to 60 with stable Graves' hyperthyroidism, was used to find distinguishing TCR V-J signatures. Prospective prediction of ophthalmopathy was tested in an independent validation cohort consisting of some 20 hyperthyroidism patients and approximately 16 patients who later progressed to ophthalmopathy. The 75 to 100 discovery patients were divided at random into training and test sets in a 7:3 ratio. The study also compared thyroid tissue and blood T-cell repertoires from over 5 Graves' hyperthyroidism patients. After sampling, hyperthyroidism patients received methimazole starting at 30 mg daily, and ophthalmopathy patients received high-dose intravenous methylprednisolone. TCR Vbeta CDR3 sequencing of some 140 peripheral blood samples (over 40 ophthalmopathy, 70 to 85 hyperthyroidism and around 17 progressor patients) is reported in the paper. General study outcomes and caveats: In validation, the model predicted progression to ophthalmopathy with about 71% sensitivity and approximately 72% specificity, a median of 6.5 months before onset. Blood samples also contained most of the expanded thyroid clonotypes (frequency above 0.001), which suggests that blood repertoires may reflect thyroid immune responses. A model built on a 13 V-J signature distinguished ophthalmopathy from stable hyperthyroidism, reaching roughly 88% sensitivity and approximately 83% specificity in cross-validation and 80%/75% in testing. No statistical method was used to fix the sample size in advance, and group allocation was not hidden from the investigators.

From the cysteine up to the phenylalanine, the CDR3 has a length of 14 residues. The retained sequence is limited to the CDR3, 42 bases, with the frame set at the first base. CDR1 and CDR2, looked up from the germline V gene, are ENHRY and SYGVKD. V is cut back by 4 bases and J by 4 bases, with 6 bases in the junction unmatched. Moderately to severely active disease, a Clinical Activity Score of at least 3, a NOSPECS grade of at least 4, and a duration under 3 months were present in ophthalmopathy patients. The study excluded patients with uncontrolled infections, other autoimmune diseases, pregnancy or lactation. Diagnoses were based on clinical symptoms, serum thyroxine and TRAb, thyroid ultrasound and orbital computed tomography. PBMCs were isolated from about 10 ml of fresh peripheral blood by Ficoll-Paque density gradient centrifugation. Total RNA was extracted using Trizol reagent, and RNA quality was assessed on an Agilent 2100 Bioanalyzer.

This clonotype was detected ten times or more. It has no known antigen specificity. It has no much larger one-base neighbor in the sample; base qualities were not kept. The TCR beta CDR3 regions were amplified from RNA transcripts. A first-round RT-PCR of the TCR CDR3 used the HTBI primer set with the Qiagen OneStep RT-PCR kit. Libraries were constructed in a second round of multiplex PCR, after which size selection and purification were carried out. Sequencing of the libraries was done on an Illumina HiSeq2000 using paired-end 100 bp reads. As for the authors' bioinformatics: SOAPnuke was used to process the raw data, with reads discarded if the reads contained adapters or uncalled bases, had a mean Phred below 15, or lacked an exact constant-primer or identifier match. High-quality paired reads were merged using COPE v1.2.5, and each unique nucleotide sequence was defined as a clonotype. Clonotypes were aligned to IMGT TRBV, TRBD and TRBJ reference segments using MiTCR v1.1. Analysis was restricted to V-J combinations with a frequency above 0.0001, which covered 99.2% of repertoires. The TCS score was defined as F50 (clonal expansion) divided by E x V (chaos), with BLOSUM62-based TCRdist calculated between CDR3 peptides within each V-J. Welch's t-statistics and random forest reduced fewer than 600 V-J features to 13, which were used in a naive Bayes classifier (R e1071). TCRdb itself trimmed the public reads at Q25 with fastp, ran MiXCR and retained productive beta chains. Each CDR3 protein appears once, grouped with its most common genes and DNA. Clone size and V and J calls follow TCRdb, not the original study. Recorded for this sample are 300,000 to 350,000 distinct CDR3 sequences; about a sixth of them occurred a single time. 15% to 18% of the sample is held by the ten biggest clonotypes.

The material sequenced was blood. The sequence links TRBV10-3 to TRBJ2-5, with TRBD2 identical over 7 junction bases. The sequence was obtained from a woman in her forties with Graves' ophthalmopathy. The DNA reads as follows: TGTGCCATCAGTGTTCAGGGACTAAGAGAGACCCAGTACTTC. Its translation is CAISVQGLRETQYF.